Shown below are 7 T cell receptor beta chains from a single sample sequenced in a study of T-cell memory formation after mild COVID-19 listed by TCRdb under 2021. The library was produced with 5' RACE. Sequencing used an Illumina NovaSeq 6000. TCRdb cleaned the public reads at Q25 with fastp, built clones with MiXCR and kept in-frame beta chains. Entries that share a CDR3 protein sequence are merged under the most common genes and DNA. The sample data list about 270,000 distinct CDR3 sequences, and 16% of these were observed just once. The ten largest make up under 25% of the sample. Sequenced input: PBMCs or a T cell subset sorted from them (not recorded which). The origin of the receptors is a man aged 18 to 29 who had mild COVID-19 (a few samples of this study predate the infection). The sample titles of this study are shuffled in the database, so cell type and time point are left out; the donor was told from shared clones.

The chain links TRBV5-1 to TRBJ1-2; D call uncertain. Germline V gene data show CDR1 as SGHRS and CDR2 as YFSETQ. Trimming shortened V by 0 bases and J by 6 bases, and 15 bases separated the two germline ends. The CDR3 is 15 amino acids. The CDR3 here is CASSLASTRGDGYTF. The CDR3 DNA is TGCGCCAGCAGCTTGGCGAGCACTCGGGGAGATGGCTACACCTTC. The whole variable domain, remainder taken from reference TRBV5-1 and TRBJ1-2, is KAGVTQTPRYLIKTRGQQVTLSCSPISGHRSVSWYQQTPGQGLQFLFEYFSETQRNKGNFPGRFSGRQFSNSRSEMNVSTLELGDSALYLCASSLASTRGDGYTFGSGTRLTVV.

The rearrangement uses TRBV29-1 and TRBJ2-5, with TRBD2 identical over 7 bases. This CDR3 contains 16 residues. The trim removed 1 base at V and 2 bases at J, leaving 10 bases unmatched. The germline V gene encodes CDR1 SQVTM and CDR2 ANQGSEA. CDR3 protein: CSVEGRLARPQETQYF. The CDR3 region has the DNA TGCAGCGTTGAAGGCCGACTAGCACGCCCGCAAGAGACCCAGTACTTC.

The genes are TRBV6-5 and TRBJ2-1; 7 bases are shared with TRBD2. The CDR3 is 15 amino acids. The germline V gene encodes CDR1 MNHEY and CDR2 SVGAGI. Trimming took 6 bases from V and 2 from J; bases not matched to a gene: 7. The CDR3 nucleotides read TGTGCCAGCAGCCTCACCGGGACTACCTACAATGAGCAGTTCTTC. This translates into CASSLTGTTYNEQFF.

V is TRBV20-1 and J is TRBJ2-3; 9 nucleotides match TRBD1. The germline V gene has CDR1 DFQATT and CDR2 SNEGSKA (reference sequence). Trimming took 6 bases from V and 3 from J; bases not matched to a gene: 7. This CDR3 spans 14 amino acids. The CDR3 sequence: CSARTGAGTDTQYF. Here the CDR3 DNA reads TGCAGTGCCCGGACAGGGGCAGGGACAGATACGCAGTATTTT.

This chain uses TRBV6-5 with TRBJ1-2, with D uncertain. The germline V and J ends were trimmed by 5 bases and 4 bases, with 8 bases remaining between them. This CDR3 has 12 amino acids. Per germline, CDR1 MNHEY and CDR2 SVGAGI. In DNA, the CDR3 is TGTGCCAGCAGTATGTTGGGCTATGGCTACACCTTC. Protein product: CASSMLGYGYTF.

The table lists this clonotype with a few counts. The chain has TRBV29-1 and TRBJ1-5; D remains unclear. CDR1 SQVTM and CDR2 ANQGSEA come from the germline V gene. V lost 5 bases, J lost 5 bases, and 13 bases lay in between. This CDR3 has 13 amino acids. The CDR3 DNA reads as TGCAGCGTTCGGGCCTACTCAGATCAGCCCCAGCATTTT. Protein product: CSVRAYSDQPQHF.

This chain joins TRBV4-1 and TRBJ1-1, with D possibly matching TRBD1 (5 bases). The CDR3 runs to 14 residues. Germline V CDR1 and CDR2: MGHRA, YSYEKL. V lost 3 bases and J lost 5, with 13 bases in between. This CDR3 reads CASSQAAGGTEAFF. The DNA of the CDR3 is TGCGCCAGCAGCCAGGCGGCTGGGGGGACTGAAGCTTTCTTT.